This TCR beta chain was sequenced in a study of T-cell reconstitution after alpha-beta-depleted transplantation in children (dated by TCRdb to the mid-2010s). Describing the broader study: Using TCR repertoire profiling, the study followed T-cell immune reconstitution in a quantitative way in children after TCRalphabeta/CD19-depleted allogeneic hematopoietic cell transplantation.

The library relied on PCR. Instrument used: Illumina HiSeq 2500. TCR library preparation used molecular barcoding, with unique molecular identifiers applied to normalize quantification of the TCRbeta repertoire. TCRdb ran its own pipeline on the public reads, namely fastp trimming at Q25 and MiXCR clone calling, and kept in-frame beta chains. Each entry is one CDR3 protein sequence, shown with its most common DNA and genes. Counted in this sample were hundreds of thousands of distinct CDR3 sequences; about 14% of them appeared once. In total, the top ten clones hold roughly 4.3% of the sample. Looking up the germline V gene (reference sequence) yields CDR1 SGHKS and CDR2 YYEKEE. There are 13 amino acids in the CDR3, from cysteine to valine inclusive. Here the CDR3 DNA is all that survives: 39 bases in frame from base 1. V and J are trimmed by 4 bases and 4 bases, and the gene matches miss 4 bases of the junction.

The table lists this clonotype with many counts. The antigen it binds to is not known. No much larger clonotype is one base removed from it; base qualities were not supplied. Recombination connected TRBV5-5 to TRBJ2-7, and TRBD1 aligns with 8 junction nucleotides. This TCR derives from a human donor who donated a stem cell graft to a child with Fanconi anemia. This material consisted of PBMCs, taken from the stem cell graft. The CDR3 protein sequence reads: CASSRGTGYEQYV. The nucleotides are TGTGCCAGCAGCCGCGGGACAGGATACGAGCAGTACGTC.